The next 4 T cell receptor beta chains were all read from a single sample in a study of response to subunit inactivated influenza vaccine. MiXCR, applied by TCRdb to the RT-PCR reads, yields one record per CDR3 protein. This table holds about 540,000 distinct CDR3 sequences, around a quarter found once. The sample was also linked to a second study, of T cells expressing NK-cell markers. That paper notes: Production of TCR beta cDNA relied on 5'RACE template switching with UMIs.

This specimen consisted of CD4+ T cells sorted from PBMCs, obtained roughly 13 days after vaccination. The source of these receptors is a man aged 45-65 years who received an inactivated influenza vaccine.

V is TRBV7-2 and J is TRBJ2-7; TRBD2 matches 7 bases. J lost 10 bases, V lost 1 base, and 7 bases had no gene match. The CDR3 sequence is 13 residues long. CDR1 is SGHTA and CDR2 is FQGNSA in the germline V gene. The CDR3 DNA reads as TGTGCCAGCAGCTTAGTCCAGCGGGACGGCCAGTACTTC. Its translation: CASSLVQRDGQYF.

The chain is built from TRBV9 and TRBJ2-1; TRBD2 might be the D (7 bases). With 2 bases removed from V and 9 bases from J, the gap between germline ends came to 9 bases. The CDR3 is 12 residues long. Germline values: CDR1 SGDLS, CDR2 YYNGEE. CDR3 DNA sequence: TGTGCCAGCAGCGTGGGAGGGGGTGAGCAGTTCTTC. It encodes CASSVGGGEQFF.

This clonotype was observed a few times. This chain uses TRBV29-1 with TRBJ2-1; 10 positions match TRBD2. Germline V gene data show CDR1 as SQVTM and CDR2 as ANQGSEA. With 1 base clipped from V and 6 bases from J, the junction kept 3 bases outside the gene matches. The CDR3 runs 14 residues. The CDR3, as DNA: TGCAGCGTTGAAGGTAGCGGGAGGTTCAATGAGCAGTTCTTC. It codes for CSVEGSGRFNEQFF.

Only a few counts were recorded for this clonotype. CDR3 DNA sequence: TGCGCCAGCAGCCTAACTAGCGGGAGCCCCACCGGGGAGCTGTTTTTT. Its translation: CASSLTSGSPTGELFF. The chain employs TRBV5-1 and TRBJ2-2; 11 nucleotides agree with TRBD2. This CDR3 has 16 amino acids. CDR1 is SGHRS and CDR2 is YFSETQ in the germline V gene. Trimming took 4 bases from V and 4 from J; bases not matched to a gene: 6. The full variable domain, with the rest looked up from reference TRBV5-1 and TRBJ2-2, is KAGVTQTPRYLIKTRGQQVTLSCSPISGHRSVSWYQQTPGQGLQFLFEYFSETQRNKGNFPGRFSGRQFSNSRSEMNVSTLELGDSALYLCASSLTSGSPTGELFFGEGSRLTVL.